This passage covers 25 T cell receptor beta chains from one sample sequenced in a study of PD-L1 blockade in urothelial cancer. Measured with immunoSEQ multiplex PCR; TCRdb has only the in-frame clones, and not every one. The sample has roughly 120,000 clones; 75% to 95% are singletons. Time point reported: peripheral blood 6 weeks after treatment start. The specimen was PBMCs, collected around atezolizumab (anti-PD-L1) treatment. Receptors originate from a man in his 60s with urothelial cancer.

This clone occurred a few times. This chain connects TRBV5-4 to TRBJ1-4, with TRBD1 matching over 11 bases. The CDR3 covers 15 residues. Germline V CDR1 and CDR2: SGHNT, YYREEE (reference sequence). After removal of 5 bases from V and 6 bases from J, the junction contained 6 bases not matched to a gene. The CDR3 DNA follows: TGTGCCAGCAGTTCCGGACAGGGGGCGCATGAAAAACTGTTTTTT. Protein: CASSSGQGAHEKLFF. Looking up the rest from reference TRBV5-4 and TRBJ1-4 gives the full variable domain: ETGVTQSPTHLIKTRGQQVTLRCSSQSGHNTVSWYQQALGQGPQFIFQYYREEENGRGNFPPRFSGLQFPNYSSELNVNALELDDSALYLCASSSGQGAHEKLFFGSGTQLSVL.

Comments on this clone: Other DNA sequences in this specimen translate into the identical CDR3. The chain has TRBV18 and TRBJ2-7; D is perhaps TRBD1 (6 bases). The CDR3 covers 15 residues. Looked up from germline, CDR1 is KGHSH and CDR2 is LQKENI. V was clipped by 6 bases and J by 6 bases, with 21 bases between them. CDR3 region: CASSQNLGALAEQYF. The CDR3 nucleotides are TGTGCCAGCTCTCAAAACTTGGGGGCTCTAGCCGAGCAGTACTTC. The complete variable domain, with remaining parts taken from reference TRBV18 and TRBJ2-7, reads NAGVMQNPRHLVRRRGQEARLRCSPMKGHSHVYWYRQLPEEGLKFMVYLQKENIIDESGMPKERFSAEFPKEGPSILRIQQVVRGDSAAYFCASSQNLGALAEQYFGPGTRLTVT.

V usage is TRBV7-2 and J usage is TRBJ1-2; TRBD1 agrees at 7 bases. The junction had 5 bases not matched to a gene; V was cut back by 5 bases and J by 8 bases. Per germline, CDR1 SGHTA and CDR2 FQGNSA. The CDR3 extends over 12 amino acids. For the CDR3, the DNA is TGTGCCAGCAGCGCAACAGGGGAAGGCTACACCTTC. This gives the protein CASSATGEGYTF.

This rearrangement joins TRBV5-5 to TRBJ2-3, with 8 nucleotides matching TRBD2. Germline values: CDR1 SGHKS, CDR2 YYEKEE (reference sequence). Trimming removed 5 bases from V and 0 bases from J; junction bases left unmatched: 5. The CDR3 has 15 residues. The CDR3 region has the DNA TGTGCCAGCAGAAGCGGGGGACCCAGCACAGATACGCAGTATTTT. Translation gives CASRSGGPSTDTQYF. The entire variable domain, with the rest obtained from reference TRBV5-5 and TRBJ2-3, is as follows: DAGVTQSPTHLIKTRGQQVTLRCSPISGHKSVSWYQQVLGQGPQFIFQYYEKEERGRGNFPDRFSARQFPNYSSELNVNALLLGDSALYLCASRSGGPSTDTQYFGPGTRLTVL.

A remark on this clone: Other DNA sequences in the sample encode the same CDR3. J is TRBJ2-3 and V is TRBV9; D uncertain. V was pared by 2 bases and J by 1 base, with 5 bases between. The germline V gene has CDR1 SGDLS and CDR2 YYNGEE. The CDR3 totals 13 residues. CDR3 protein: CASSVSGTDTQYF. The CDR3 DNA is TGTGCCAGCAGCGTGTCGGGCACAGATACGCAGTATTTT.

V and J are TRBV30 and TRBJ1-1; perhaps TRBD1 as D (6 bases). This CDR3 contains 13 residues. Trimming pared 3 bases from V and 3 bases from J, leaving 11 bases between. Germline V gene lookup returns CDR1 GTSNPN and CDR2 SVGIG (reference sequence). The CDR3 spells CAWRYRADTEAFF. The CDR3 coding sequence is TGTGCCTGGAGGTACAGGGCGGACACTGAAGCTTTCTTT.

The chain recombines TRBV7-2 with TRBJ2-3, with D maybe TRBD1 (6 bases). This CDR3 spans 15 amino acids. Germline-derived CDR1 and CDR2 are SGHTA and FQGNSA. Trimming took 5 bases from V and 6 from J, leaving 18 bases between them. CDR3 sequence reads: CASSPRLGTGDTQYF. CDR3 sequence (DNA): TGTGCCAGCAGCCCACGGCTGGGTACAGGGGATACGCAGTATTTT.

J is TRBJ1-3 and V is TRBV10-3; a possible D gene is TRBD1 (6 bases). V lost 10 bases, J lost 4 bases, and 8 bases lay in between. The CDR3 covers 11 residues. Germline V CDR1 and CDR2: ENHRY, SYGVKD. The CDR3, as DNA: TGTGCCACAGGACAGGGAAACACCATATATTTT. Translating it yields CATGQGNTIYF.

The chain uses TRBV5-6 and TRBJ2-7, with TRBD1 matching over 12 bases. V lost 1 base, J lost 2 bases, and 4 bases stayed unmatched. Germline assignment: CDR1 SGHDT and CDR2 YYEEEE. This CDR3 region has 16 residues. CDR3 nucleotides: TGTGCCAGCAGCTTGCCCGGGACAGGGGGCCCCTACGAGCAGTACTTC. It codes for CASSLPGTGGPYEQYF.

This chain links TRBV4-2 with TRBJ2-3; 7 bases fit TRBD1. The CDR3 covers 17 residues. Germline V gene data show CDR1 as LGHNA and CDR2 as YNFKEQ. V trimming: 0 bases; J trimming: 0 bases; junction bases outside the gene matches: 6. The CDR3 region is CASSQEFWDRSTDTQYF. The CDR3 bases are TGTGCCAGCAGCCAAGAGTTTTGGGACAGAAGCACAGATACGCAGTATTTT.

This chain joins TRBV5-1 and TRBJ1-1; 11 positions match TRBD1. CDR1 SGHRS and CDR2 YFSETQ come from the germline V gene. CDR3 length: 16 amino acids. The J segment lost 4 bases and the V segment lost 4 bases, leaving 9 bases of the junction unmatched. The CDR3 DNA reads TGCGCCAGCAGCCAAGGACAGGGGGCGTGGAGCACTGAAGCTTTCTTT. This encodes CASSQGQGAWSTEAFF.

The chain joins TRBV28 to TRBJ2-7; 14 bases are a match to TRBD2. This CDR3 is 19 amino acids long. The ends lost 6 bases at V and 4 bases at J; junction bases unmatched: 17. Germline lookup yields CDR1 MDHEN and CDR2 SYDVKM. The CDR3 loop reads CASRGVAPGLAGETYEQYF. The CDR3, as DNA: TGTGCCAGCAGAGGGGTAGCACCGGGACTAGCGGGAGAGACGTACGAGCAGTACTTC.

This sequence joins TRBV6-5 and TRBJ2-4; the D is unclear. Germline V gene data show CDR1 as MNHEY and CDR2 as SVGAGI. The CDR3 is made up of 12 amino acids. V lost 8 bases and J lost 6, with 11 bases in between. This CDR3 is CASFSPGNIQYF. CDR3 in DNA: TGTGCCAGCTTTTCGCCCGGAAACATTCAGTACTTC.

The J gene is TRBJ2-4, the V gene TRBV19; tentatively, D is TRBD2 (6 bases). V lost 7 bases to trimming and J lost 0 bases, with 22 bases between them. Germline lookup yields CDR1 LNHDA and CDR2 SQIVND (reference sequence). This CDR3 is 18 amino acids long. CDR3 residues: CASMGPGDPTLAKNIQYF. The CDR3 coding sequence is TGTGCCAGTATGGGCCCGGGGGACCCGACCCTAGCCAAAAACATTCAGTACTTC. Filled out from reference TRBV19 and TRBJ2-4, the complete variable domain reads DGGITQSPKYLFRKEGQNVTLSCEQNLNHDAMYWYRQDPGQGLRLIYYSQIVNDFQKGDIAEGYSVSREKKESFPLTVTSAQKNPTAFYLCASMGPGDPTLAKNIQYFGAGTRLSVL.

CDR3 sequence: CASRTGQGAFEQYF. In DNA, the CDR3 is TGTGCCAGCAGGACGGGACAGGGGGCTTTTGAGCAGTACTTC. The chain employs TRBV6-1 and TRBJ2-7, with TRBD1 identical over 12 bases. This CDR3 has 14 amino acids. The J segment lost 7 bases and the V segment lost 6 bases, leaving 7 bases of the junction unmatched. Per germline, CDR1 MNHNS and CDR2 SASEGT.

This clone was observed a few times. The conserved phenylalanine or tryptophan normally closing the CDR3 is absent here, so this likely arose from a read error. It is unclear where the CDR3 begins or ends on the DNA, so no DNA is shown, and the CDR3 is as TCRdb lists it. CDR3 amino acids: CASRLCLSGQGS. The chain couples TRBV12-2 to TRBJ2-7; TRBD1 is the table's D call, not checked against the DNA. TRBV12-2 is shown as a pseudogene. A total of 12 residues make up the CDR3, ends included.

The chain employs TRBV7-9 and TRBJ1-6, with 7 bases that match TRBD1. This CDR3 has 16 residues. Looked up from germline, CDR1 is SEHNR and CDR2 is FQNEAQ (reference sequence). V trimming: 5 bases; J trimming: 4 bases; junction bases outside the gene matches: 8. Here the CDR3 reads CASSPEGGQYNSPLHF. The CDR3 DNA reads TGTGCCAGCAGCCCGGAAGGGGGACAGTATAATTCACCCCTCCACTTT.

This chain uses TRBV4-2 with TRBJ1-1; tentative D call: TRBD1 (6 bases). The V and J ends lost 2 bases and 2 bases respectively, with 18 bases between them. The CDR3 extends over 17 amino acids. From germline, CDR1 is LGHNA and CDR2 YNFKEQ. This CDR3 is CASSQLAGVDFNTEAFF. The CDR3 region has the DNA TGTGCCAGCAGCCAATTAGCAGGGGTGGATTTTAACACTGAAGCTTTCTTT.

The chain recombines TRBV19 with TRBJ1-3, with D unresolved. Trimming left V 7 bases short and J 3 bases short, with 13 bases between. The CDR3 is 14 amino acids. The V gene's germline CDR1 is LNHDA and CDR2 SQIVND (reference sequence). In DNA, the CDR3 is TGTGCCAGTATTCCCACAGCGGATGGAAACACCATATATTTT. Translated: CASIPTADGNTIYF.

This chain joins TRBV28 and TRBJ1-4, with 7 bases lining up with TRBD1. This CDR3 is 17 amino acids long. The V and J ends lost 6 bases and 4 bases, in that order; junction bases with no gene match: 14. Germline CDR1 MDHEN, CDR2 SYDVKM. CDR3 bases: TGTGCCAGCAGACGTACAGGGGCTCGGACTCATAATGAAAAACTGTTTTTT. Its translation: CASRRTGARTHNEKLFF. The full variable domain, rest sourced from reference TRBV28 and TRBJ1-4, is DVKVTQSSRYLVKRTGEKVFLECVQDMDHENMFWYRQDPGLGLRLIYFSYDVKMKEKGDIPEGYSVSREKKERFSLILESASTNQTSMYLCASRRTGARTHNEKLFFGSGTQLSVL.

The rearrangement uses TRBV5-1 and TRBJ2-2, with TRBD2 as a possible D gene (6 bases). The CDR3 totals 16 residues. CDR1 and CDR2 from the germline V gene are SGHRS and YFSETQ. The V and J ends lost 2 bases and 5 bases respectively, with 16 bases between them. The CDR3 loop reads CASSFNPIGGTGELFF. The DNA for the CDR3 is TGCGCCAGCAGCTTCAATCCGATTGGGGGGACCGGGGAGCTGTTTTTT. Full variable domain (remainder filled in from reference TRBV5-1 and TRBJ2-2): KAGVTQTPRYLIKTRGQQVTLSCSPISGHRSVSWYQQTPGQGLQFLFEYFSETQRNKGNFPGRFSGRQFSNSRSEMNVSTLELGDSALYLCASSFNPIGGTGELFFGEGSRLTVL.

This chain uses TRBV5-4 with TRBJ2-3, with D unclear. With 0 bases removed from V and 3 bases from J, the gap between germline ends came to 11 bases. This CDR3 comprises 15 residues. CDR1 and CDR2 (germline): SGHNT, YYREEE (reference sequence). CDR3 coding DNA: TGTGCCAGCAGCTTGGCAAGGTTGCGGACAGATACGCAGTATTTT. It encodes CASSLARLRTDTQYF.

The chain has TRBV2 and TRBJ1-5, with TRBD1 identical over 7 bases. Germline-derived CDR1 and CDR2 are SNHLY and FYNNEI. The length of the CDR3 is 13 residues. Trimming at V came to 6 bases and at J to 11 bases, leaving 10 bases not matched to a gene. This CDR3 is CASRGQRPNAQHF. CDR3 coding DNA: TGTGCCAGCAGGGGACAGCGGCCCAACGCCCAGCATTTT.

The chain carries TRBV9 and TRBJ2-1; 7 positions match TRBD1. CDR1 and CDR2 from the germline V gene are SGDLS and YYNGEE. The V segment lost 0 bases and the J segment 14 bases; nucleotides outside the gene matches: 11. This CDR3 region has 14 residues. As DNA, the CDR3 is TGTGCCAGCAGCGTAGCTCCGGTCGACAGGGAAAAGTTCTTC. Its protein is CASSVAPVDREKFF.

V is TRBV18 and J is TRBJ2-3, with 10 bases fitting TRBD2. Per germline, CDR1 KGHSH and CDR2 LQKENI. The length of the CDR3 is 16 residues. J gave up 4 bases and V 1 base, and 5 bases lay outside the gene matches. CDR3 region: CASSPRSGGAADTQYF. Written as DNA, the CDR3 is TGTGCCAGCTCACCACGGAGCGGGGGGGCGGCAGATACGCAGTATTTT.